This T cell receptor delta chain was found in a study of gamma-delta T cells after stem cell transplantation. Regarding this clone: Within the sample, other DNA sequences also encode this same CDR3.

TCRdb reran clone calling via CATT on the RT-PCR reads. Among 1,300 to 1,500 delta-chain clones listed, roughly 15% were seen once. Trimming cost V 1 base and J 4 bases, with 18 bases left between them. The CDR3 is made up of 16 amino acids. Germline V gene lookup returns CDR1 GEAIGNYY and CDR2 EKD. The sequence came from a human donor. It is not recorded whose cells these are; they may come from a transplant donor. The source material was gamma-delta T cells. V is TRDV2 and J is TRDJ1; tentative D call: TRDD3 (6 bases). CDR3 amino acids: CACDTVGGHTNDKLIF. The CDR3 DNA sequence: TGTGCCTGTGACACGGTGGGGGGACATACAAACGATAAACTCATCTTT.